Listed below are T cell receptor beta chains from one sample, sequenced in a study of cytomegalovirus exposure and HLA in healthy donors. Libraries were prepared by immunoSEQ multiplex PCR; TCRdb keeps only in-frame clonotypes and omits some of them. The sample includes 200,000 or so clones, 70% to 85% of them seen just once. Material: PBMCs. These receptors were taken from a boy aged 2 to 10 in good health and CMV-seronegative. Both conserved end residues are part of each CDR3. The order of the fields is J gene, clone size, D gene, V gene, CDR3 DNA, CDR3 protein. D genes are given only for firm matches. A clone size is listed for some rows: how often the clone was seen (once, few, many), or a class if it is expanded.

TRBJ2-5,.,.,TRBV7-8,TGTGCCAGCAGCTTCCGGAGAATTTGGGAGACCCAGTACTTC,CASSFRRIWETQYF
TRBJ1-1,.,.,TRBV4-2,TGTGCCAGCAGGACAGCGAACACTGAAGCTTTCTTT,CASRTANTEAFF
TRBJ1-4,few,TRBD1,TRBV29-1,TGCAGCGCCAAAGGGACAGTCGGGGCAACTAATGAAAAACTGTTTTTT,CSAKGTVGATNEKLFF
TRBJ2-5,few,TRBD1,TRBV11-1,TGTGCCAGCAGCATTGGACAGGGAGAGACCCAGTACTTC,CASSIGQGETQYF
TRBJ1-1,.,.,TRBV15,TGTGCCACCAGCAGAGATGAGAGGAACACTGAAGCTTTCTTT,CATSRDERNTEAFF
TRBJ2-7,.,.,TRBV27,TGTGCCAGCAGTTTAAGGGGGTATGGCTACGAGCAGTACTTC,CASSLRGYGYEQYF
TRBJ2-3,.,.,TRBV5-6,TGTGCCAGCAGCTTGGTGGCCCCGGATACGCAGTATTTT,CASSLVAPDTQYF
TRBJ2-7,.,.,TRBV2,TGTGCCAGCAGCCAAGGGGGGGGACCCCCCTACGAGCAGTACTTC,CASSQGGGPPYEQYF
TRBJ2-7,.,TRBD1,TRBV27,TGTGCCAGCAGTCCAACAGGGGGCGCCAACGAGCAGTACTTC,CASSPTGGANEQYF
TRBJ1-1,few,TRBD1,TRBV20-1,TGCAGTGCTAGAGGGACAGGGGTAACTTTCTTT,CSARGTGVTFF
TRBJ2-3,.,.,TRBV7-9,TGTGCCAGCGTTGGGGCGGGGGCAAGCACAGATACGCAGTATTTT,CASVGAGASTDTQYF
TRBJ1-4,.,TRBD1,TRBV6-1,TGTGCCAGCAGGAAGGACAGGGTTAATGAAAAACTGTTTTTT,CASRKDRVNEKLFF
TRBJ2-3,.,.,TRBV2,TGTGCCAGCAGCCCGAGCGGACGCGGTACTAGCACAGATACGCAGTATTTT,CASSPSGRGTSTDTQYF
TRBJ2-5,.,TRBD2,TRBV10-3,TGTGCCATCAGTGAGTCGACGGCTAGCGGGCCCCAAGAGACCCAGTACTTC,CAISESTASGPQETQYF
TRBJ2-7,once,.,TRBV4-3,TGCGCCAGCAGCCAAGATCGCTACTACGAGCAGTACTTC,CASSQDRYYEQYF
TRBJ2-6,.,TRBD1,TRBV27,TGTGCCAGCAGTTTCGACAGGGGGCTTGGGGCCAACGTCCTGACTTTC,CASSFDRGLGANVLTF
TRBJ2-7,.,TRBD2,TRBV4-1,TGCGCCAGCAGTCCCAAGGGTAGCGGGGGGCTCAACGAGCAGTACTTC,CASSPKGSGGLNEQYF
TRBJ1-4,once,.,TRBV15,TGTGCCACCAGCATTACACAGGGCACTAATGAAAAACTGTTTTTT,CATSITQGTNEKLFF
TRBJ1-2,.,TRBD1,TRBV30,TGTGCCTGGAGTGTAAAGGGGGCCTACTATGGCTACACCTTC,CAWSVKGAYYGYTF
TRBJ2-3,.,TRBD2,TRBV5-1,TGCGCCAGCAGCTTGGGCCTAGCGGGGGGTCGGGATACGCAGTATTTT,CASSLGLAGGRDTQYF
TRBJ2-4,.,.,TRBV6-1,TGTGCCAGCTCGACGTTTTTAACAGTAGGCATTCAGTACTTC,CASSTFLTVGIQYF
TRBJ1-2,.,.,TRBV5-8,TGTGCCAGCAGCAGACAGCGTCTCACTCAGAAATATGGCTACACCTTC,CASSRQRLTQKYGYTF
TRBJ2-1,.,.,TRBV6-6,TGTGCCACCCAGGCGGGGAGGGGGTACAATGAGCAGTTCTTC,CATQAGRGYNEQFF
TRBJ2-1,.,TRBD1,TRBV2,TGTGCCAGCAGTGAACGACGGGACAGACGATACAATGAGCAGTTCTTC,CASSERRDRRYNEQFF
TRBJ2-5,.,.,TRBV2,TGTGCCAGCAGTGCGCAAGAGGCCCAGTACTTC,CASSAQEAQYF
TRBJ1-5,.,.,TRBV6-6,TGTGCCAGCAGTTACACGCCGGGTGTCAGCAATCAGCCCCAGCATTTT,CASSYTPGVSNQPQHF
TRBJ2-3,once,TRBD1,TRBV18,TGTGCCAGCTCACCCTTCCCGGGACAGGGAACAGATACGCAGTATTTT,CASSPFPGQGTDTQYF
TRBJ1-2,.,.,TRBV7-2,TGTGCCAGCAGCCACCCGGGGGGCAGGGGAGACTATGGCTACACCTTC,CASSHPGGRGDYGYTF
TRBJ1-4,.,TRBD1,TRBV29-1,TGCAGCGTTGATGGTGGGACAGGGGGCAGGCGTGAAAAACTGTTTTTT,CSVDGGTGGRREKLFF
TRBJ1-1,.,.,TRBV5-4,TGTGCCAGCAGTTTCCCGGGAGGGGGGCGGAAGGACACTGAAGCTTTCTTT,CASSFPGGGRKDTEAFF
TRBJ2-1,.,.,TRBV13,TGTGCCAGCAGCCCCCGCGACAGCTACAATGAGCAGTTCTTC,CASSPRDSYNEQFF
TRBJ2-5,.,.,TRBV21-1,TGTGCCAGCAGCAAAAGGTGGCGTAGCGGGGGGGGCCTCGAAGAGACCCAGTACTTC,CASSKRWRSGGGLEETQYF
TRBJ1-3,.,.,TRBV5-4,TGTGCCAGCAGCTTGGACAGGGTGGGAAGCGGAAACACCATATATTTT,CASSLDRVGSGNTIYF
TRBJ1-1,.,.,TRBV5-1,TGCGCCAGCCAACAGGGAAGGAACACTGAAGCTTTCTTT,CASQQGRNTEAFF
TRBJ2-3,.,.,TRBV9,TGTGCCAGCAGCGCCAACTCGGCAGATACGCAGTATTTT,CASSANSADTQYF
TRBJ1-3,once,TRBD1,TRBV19,TGTGCCAGTAGAGACAGGGGCTCTATTGGAAACACCATATATTTT,CASRDRGSIGNTIYF
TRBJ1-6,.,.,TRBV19,TGTGCCAGTAGTATATACGGGAGCTCCTATAATTCACCCCTCCACTTT,CASSIYGSSYNSPLHF
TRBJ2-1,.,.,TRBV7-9,TGTGCCAGCAGCCTGGGAGACAGGGAGCAGTTCTTC,CASSLGDREQFF
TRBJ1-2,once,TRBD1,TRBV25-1,TGTGCCAGCAGTGGGGGGACAGGGGAAGGGATGAACTATGGCTGCACCTTC,CASSGGTGEGMNYGCTF
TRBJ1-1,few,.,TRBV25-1,TGTGCCAGCAGTCAACAGGAATCTGAAGCTTTCTTT,CASSQQESEAFF
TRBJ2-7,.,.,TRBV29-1,TGCAGCGCTAAACAGGGATACGAGCAGTACTTC,CSAKQGYEQYF
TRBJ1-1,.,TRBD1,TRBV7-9,TGTGCCAGCAGCTGGACAGGGGTAAACACTGAAGCTTTCTTT,CASSWTGVNTEAFF
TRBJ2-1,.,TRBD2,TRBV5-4,TGTGCCAGCAGCTTGGGACTAGCGGGGGGGCTGGGTGAGCAGTTCTTC,CASSLGLAGGLGEQFF
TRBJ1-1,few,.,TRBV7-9,TGTGCCAGCAGCCCCGCGGGGACTCAGAACACTGAAGCTTTCTTT,CASSPAGTQNTEAFF
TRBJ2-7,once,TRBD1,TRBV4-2,TGTGCCAGCGGAGCGTCGGACAGGGCGAGCTACGAGCAGTACTTC,CASGASDRASYEQYF
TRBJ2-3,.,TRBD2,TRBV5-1,TGCGCCAGCAGCTCCCCTAGGGGCGGGGGTGGGGCAGATACGCAGTATTTT,CASSSPRGGGGADTQYF
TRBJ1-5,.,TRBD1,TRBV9,TGTGCCAGCAGCGTAGAGGCAGGGGGAGGGCCCCAGCATTTT,CASSVEAGGGPQHF
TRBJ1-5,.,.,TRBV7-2,TGTGCCAGCAGCCCACCAGGGTATAGCAATCAGCCCCAGCATTTT,CASSPPGYSNQPQHF
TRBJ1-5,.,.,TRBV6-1,TGTGCCAGCAATCAAGGGGGGGCTTACAATCAGCCCCAGCATTTT,CASNQGGAYNQPQHF
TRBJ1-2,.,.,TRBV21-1,TGTGCCAGCAGCAACCACAGGGAACCATATGGCTACACCTTC,CASSNHREPYGYTF
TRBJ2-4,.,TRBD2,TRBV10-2,TGCGCCAGCAGTGAGTCCTTAGGACTAGCGGGGCGAGGTAGGGACAGTCAGTACTTC,CASSESLGLAGRGRDSQYF
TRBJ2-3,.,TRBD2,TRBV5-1,TGCGCCAGCAGCGCGGGACTAGCGGCCGATACGCAGTATTTT,CASSAGLAADTQYF
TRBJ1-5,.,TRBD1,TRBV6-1,TGTGCCAGCACCACGGACAGGACTAATCAGCCCCAGCATTTT,CASTTDRTNQPQHF
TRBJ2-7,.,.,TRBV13,TGTGCCAGCAGCTTAGGCCGAGGGTTTTACGAGCAGTACTTC,CASSLGRGFYEQYF
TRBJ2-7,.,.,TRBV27,TGTGCCAGCAGCGACTCTTGGACAGCCAGCTACGAGCAGTACTTC,CASSDSWTASYEQYF